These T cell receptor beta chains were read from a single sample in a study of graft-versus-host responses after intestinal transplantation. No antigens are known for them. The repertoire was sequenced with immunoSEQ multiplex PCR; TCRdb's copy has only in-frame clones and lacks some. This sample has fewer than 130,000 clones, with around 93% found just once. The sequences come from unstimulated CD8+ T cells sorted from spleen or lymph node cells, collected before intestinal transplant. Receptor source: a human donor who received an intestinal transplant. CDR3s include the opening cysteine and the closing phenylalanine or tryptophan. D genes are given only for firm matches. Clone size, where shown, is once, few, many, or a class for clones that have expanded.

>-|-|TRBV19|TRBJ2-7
CASSIGGGSYEQYF
TGTGCCAGTAGTATAGGTGGGGGCTCCTACGAGCAGTACTTC
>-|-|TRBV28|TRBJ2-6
CASSRGPASGANVLTF
TGTGCCAGCAGCCGGGGTCCCGCTTCTGGGGCCAACGTCCTGACTTTC
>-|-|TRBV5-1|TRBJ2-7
CASSASPNPYEQYF
TGCGCCAGCAGCGCGAGTCCGAATCCCTACGAGCAGTACTTC
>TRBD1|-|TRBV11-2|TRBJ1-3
CASSLTGSSGNTIYF
TGTGCCAGCAGCTTGACAGGGAGCTCTGGAAACACCATATATTTT
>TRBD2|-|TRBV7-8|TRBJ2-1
CASGTAASGENEQFF
TGTGCCAGCGGAACCGCGGCTAGCGGGGAGAATGAGCAGTTCTTC
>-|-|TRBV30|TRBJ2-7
CAWSADSPYEQYF
TGTGCCTGGAGTGCGGACAGTCCCTACGAGCAGTACTTC
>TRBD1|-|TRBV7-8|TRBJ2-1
CASSLGQGREQFF
TGTGCCAGCAGCTTGGGACAGGGGAGAGAGCAGTTCTTC
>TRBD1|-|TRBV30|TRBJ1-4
CAWSGYGTGGEKLFF
TGTGCCTGGAGTGGTTATGGGACAGGGGGTGAAAAACTGTTTTTT
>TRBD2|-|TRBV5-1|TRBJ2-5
CASSLGETSGAPVETQYF
TGCGCCAGCAGCTTGGGAGAGACTAGCGGGGCCCCGGTAGAGACCCAGTACTTC
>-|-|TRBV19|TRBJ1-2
CASSTYSGSNYGYTF
TGTGCCAGTAGTACCTACAGCGGCTCTAACTATGGCTACACCTTC
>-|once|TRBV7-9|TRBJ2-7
CASSLGRGASSEQYF
TGTGCCAGCAGCTTAGGACGCGGGGCCAGTTCCGAGCAGTACTTC
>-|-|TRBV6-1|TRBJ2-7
CARPLHREQYF
TGTGCCCGCCCCCTCCATCGGGAGCAGTACTTC
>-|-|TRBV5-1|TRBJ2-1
CASSLEGLPGGNEQFF
TGCGCCAGCAGCTTGGAGGGACTCCCTGGGGGCAATGAGCAGTTCTTC
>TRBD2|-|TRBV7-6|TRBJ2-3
CASSLMREKLDTQYF
TGTGCCAGCAGCTTAATGCGGGAGAAATTAGATACGCAGTATTTT
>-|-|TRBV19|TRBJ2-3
CASSMISGDTQYF
TGTGCCAGTAGTATGATAAGCGGAGATACGCAGTATTTT
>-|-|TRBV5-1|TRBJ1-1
CASSLESPGPWNTEAFF
TGCGCCAGCAGCTTGGAGTCGCCGGGGCCATGGAACACTGAAGCTTTCTTT
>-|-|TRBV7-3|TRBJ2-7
CASSLTRSASDEQYF
TGTGCCAGCAGCTTAACGCGGAGTGCTAGCGACGAGCAGTACTTC
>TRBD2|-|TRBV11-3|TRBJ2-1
CASSPPLATQRNEQFF
TGTGCCAGCAGCCCCCCACTAGCGACACAACGCAATGAGCAGTTCTTC
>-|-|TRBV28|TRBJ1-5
CASTDNQPQHF
TGTGCCAGTACCGACAATCAGCCCCAGCATTTT
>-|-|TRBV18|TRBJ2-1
CASSPVWSLRNEQFF
TGTGCCAGCTCCCCCGTGTGGTCACTCCGTAACGAGCAGTTCTTC
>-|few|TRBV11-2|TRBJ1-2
CASSSAFLNYGYTF
TGTGCCAGCAGCTCGGCCTTCTTGAACTATGGCTACACCTTC
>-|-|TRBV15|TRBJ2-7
CATSRDRAVSYEQYF
TGTGCCACCAGCAGAGATCGAGCGGTATCCTACGAGCAGTACTTC
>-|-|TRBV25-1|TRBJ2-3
CASSQVGAYTDTQYF
TGTGCCAGCAGTCAAGTGGGAGCGTACACAGATACGCAGTATTTT
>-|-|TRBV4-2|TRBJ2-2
CASSHRDPYTGELFF
TGTGCCAGCAGCCACCGGGACCCCTACACCGGGGAGCTGTTTTTT
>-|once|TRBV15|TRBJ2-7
CATSRLEGITGREQYF
TGTGCCACCAGCAGGCTGGAGGGGATCACGGGACGCGAGCAGTACTTC
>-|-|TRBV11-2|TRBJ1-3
CASSLARSHSGNTIYF
TGTGCCAGCAGCTTAGCCCGCAGCCACTCTGGAAACACCATATATTTT
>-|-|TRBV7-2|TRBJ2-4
CASSGDRSLAKNIQYF
TGTGCCAGCAGCGGTGACAGGAGTCTAGCCAAAAACATTCAGTACTTC
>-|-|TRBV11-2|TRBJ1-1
CASSSDWGTEAFF
TGTGCCAGCAGCTCAGATTGGGGCACTGAAGCTTTCTTT
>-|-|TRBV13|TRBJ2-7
CASSPAGRGSSYEQYF
TGTGCCAGCAGCCCGGCGGGGCGGGGTAGCTCCTACGAGCAGTACTTC
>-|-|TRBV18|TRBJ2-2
CASSPQLWGSTSGELFF
TGTGCCAGCTCACCACAGTTGTGGGGGAGTACGTCCGGGGAGCTGTTTTTT
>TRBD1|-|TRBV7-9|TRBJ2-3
CASRGQGYTDTQYF
TGTGCCAGCAGGGGACAGGGATACACAGATACGCAGTATTTT